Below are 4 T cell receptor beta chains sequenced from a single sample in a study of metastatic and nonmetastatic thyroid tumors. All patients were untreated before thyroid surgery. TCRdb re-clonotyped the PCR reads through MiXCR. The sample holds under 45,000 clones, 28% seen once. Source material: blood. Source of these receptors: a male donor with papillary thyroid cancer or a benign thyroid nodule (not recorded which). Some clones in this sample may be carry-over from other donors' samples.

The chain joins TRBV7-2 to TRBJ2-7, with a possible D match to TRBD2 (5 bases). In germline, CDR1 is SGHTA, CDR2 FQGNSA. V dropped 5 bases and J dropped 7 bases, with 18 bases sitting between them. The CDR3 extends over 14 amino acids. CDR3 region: CASSLNSGGYEQYF. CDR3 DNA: TGTGCCAGCAGCCTGAACAGCGGAGGCTATGAGCAGTACTTC.

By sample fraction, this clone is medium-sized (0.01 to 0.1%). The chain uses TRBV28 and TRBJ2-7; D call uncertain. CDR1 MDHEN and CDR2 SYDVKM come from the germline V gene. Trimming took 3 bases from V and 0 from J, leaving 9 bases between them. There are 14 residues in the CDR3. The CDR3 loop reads CASSLWSVSYEQYF. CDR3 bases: TGTGCCAGCAGTTTGTGGAGTGTCTCCTACGAGCAGTACTTC.

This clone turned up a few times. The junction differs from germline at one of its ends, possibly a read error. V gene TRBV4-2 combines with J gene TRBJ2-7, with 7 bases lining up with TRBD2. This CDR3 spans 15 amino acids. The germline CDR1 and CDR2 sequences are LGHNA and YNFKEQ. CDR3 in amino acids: CASSQALAVSYDQYF. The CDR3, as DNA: TGTGCCAGCAGCCAAGCGCTAGCGGTAAGTTACGATCAGTACTTC.

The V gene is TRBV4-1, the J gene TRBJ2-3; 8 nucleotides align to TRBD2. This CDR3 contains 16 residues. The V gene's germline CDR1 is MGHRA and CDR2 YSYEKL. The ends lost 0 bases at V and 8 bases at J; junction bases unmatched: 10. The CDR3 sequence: CASSQDSAGGLGTQYF. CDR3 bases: TGCGCCAGCAGCCAAGATAGCGCGGGAGGCCTGGGTACGCAGTATTTT.